The 27 T cell receptor beta chains in this list originate from one sample, sequenced in a study of shared clonotypes between healthy human individuals. The table came from immunoSEQ multiplex PCR; TCRdb's copy has only in-frame clones and leaves some out. The sample lists over a million clones, roughly 97% occurring once. The sequencing input was naive CD4+ T cells sorted from blood. Subset defined: CD45RA+ positively selected. The receptors originated from a man under 40 in good health.

The rearrangement links TRBV18 to TRBJ1-3; the D gene is possibly TRBD1 (6 bases). The CDR3 totals 18 residues. Germline V gene lookup returns CDR1 KGHSH and CDR2 LQKENI. Trimming stripped 1 base from V and 4 bases from J, with 20 bases between. CDR3 coding DNA: TGTGCCAGCTCACCACTCCGAGTCCTCGACAGGAGCGGAAACACCATATATTTT. Its translation is CASSPLRVLDRSGNTIYF.

The chain links TRBV7-9 to TRBJ2-3; D may be TRBD2 (6 bases). This CDR3 comprises 12 residues. The germline gives CDR1 SEHNR, CDR2 FQNEAQ (reference sequence). The V end lost 5 bases, the J end lost 5 bases, and 8 bases lay between the germline ends. This CDR3 reads CASSRLGDTQYF. CDR3 nucleotides: TGTGCCAGCAGCCGACTAGGAGATACGCAGTATTTT.

The chain couples TRBV27 to TRBJ2-5; 10 bases are shared with TRBD2. The length of the CDR3 is 15 residues. Losses at the gene ends were 6 bases for V and 5 bases for J; bases not matched to a gene: 9. The germline CDR1 and CDR2 sequences are MNHEY and SMNVEV (reference sequence). CDR3 nucleotide sequence: TGTGCCAGCAGCCGGGGACTAGCGAGAGTGGAGACCCAGTACTTC. The encoded protein is CASSRGLARVETQYF.

The chain recombines TRBV20-1 with TRBJ1-4; no clear D. Germline V lookup: CDR1 DFQATT, CDR2 SNEGSKA (reference sequence). With 2 bases removed from V and 8 bases from J, the gap between germline ends came to 6 bases. There are 11 residues in the CDR3. The CDR3: CSARRPEKLFF. As DNA, the CDR3 is TGCAGTGCTAGACGACCCGAAAAACTGTTTTTT.

Concerning this clone itself: Additional DNA sequences in this sample encode the identical CDR3. The V call is TRBV5-1, the J call TRBJ2-5; 7 bases are shared with TRBD2. CDR3 length equals 14 residues. Trimming took 0 bases from V and 2 from J; bases not matched to a gene: 1. Germline CDR1 SGHRS, CDR2 YFSETQ. In DNA, the CDR3 is TGCGCCAGCAGCTTGGCCGGGAGGCAAGAGACCCAGTACTTC. It specifies CASSLAGRQETQYF.

V is TRBV6-5 and J is TRBJ2-7, with 11 positions matching TRBD2. The CDR3 loop spans 14 amino acids. Germline assignment: CDR1 MNHEY and CDR2 SVGAGI. Trimming at V came to 7 bases and at J to 5 bases, leaving 7 bases not matched to a gene. CDR3 sequence: CASTSTSGTHEQYF. CDR3 DNA: TGTGCCAGCACCTCGACTAGCGGGACCCACGAGCAGTACTTC.

The chain links TRBV27 to TRBJ2-7; 8 bases are a match to TRBD2. The CDR3 runs 16 residues. The ends lost 1 base at V and 4 bases at J; junction bases unmatched: 9. Germline-derived CDR1 and CDR2 are MNHEY and SMNVEV (reference sequence). The CDR3 bases are TGTGCCAGCAGTTTATTCGGGAGCGGGAGTCTTTACGAGCAGTACTTC. It yields the protein CASSLFGSGSLYEQYF.

The table lists this clone with a count of one. The chain uses TRBV6-5 and TRBJ1-4, with 9 bases aligning to TRBD1. The CDR3 spans 16 residues. CDR1 MNHEY and CDR2 SVGAGI come from the germline V gene. V lost 3 bases to trimming and J lost 5 bases; unmatched junction nucleotides: 7. CDR3 residues: CASSYFVGQGNEKLFF. The CDR3 bases are TGTGCCAGCAGTTATTTCGTCGGACAGGGGAATGAAAAACTGTTTTTT.

Of note for this clone: At the DNA level, this CDR3 is encoded by other sequences in the same sample as well. V gene TRBV18 combines with J gene TRBJ2-7; unclear D gene. V gave up 1 base and J gave up 3 bases, with 7 bases separating them. Germline lookup yields CDR1 KGHSH and CDR2 LQKENI. The CDR3 is 13 amino acids. CDR3 loop: CASSPLDNYEQYF. The DNA for the CDR3 is TGTGCCAGCTCACCACTAGATAACTACGAGCAGTACTTC.

The chain combines TRBV6-1 with TRBJ1-2; possibly TRBD1 for D (5 bases). Trimming removed 8 bases at V and 1 base at J, with 17 bases between. Germline assignment: CDR1 MNHNS and CDR2 SASEGT. CDR3 length: 15 residues. The DNA for the CDR3 is TGTGCCAGCGCCCGGGGGGGAAATAATAACTATGGCTACACCTTC. Protein: CASARGGNNNYGYTF.

The chain combines TRBV30 with TRBJ2-7; D not resolved. Per the germline V gene, CDR1 is GTSNPN and CDR2 is SVGIG (reference sequence). The CDR3 covers 14 residues. V shed 3 bases and J shed 1 base, with 13 bases lying between them. CDR3 in amino acids: CAWRGLTASYEQYF. Written as DNA, the CDR3 is TGTGCCTGGAGGGGTCTGACGGCTTCCTACGAGCAGTACTTC.

The V gene is TRBV27, the J gene TRBJ1-1; D is ambiguous. The CDR3 consists of 13 residues. CDR1 MNHEY and CDR2 SMNVEV come from the germline V gene (reference sequence). V was shortened by 6 bases and J by 4 bases, with 12 bases between the two germline ends. The CDR3 here is CASRIGSSTEAFF. The DNA for the CDR3 is TGTGCCAGCAGGATCGGGTCTTCCACTGAAGCTTTCTTT.

V is TRBV18 and J is TRBJ1-2; weak D call: TRBD1 (5 bases). CDR3 length: 15 amino acids. Trimming removed 2 bases at V and 2 bases at J, with 12 bases between. The germline gives CDR1 KGHSH, CDR2 LQKENI. DNA of the CDR3: TGTGCCAGCTCACCAATCCGACAGCAGAACTATGGCTACACCTTC. Encoded protein: CASSPIRQQNYGYTF.

The rearrangement links TRBV28 to TRBJ2-2; D is perhaps TRBD1 or TRBD2 (5 bases each). Looked up from germline, CDR1 is MDHEN and CDR2 is SYDVKM. Trimming cost V 5 bases and J 7 bases, with 11 bases left between them. This CDR3 is built from 13 residues. The CDR3 nucleotides read TGTGCCAGCAGTCCTAGGGACCACGGGGAGCTGTTTTTT. It encodes CASSPRDHGELFF.

This chain joins TRBV5-6 and TRBJ2-7, with 8 bases that match TRBD1. Germline trimming cut 4 bases from V and 3 bases from J; bases unmatched to any gene: 6. Germline V gene data show CDR1 as SGHDT and CDR2 as YYEEEE. CDR3 length: 14 amino acids. The CDR3 here is CASSTGTGRYEQYF. CDR3 sequence (DNA): TGTGCCAGCAGCACCGGGACAGGACGCTACGAGCAGTACTTC. Using reference TRBV5-6 and TRBJ2-7 for the parts outside the CDR3, the full variable domain is DAGVTQSPTHLIKTRGQQVTLRCSPKSGHDTVSWYQQALGQGPQFIFQYYEEEERQRGNFPDRFSGHQFPNYSSELNVNALLLGDSALYLCASSTGTGRYEQYFGPGTRLTVT.

This chain links TRBV10-2 with TRBJ2-7; a weak D match, TRBD1 (5 bases). This CDR3 is 13 amino acids long. Between the trimmed V and J ends, which lost 6 bases and 5 bases, there was a span of 14 bases. Germline CDR1 and CDR2: WSHSY and SAAADI. The DNA of the CDR3 is TGCGCCAGCAGGTCGAGGCAGGGAAACGAGCAGTACTTC. It yields the protein CASRSRQGNEQYF.

The rearrangement uses TRBV7-9 and TRBJ2-1; no clear D. V lost 6 bases to trimming and J lost 0 bases, with 12 bases between them. The CDR3 is made up of 15 amino acids. The germline V gene has CDR1 SEHNR and CDR2 FQNEAQ (reference sequence). The CDR3 region is CASSTELPSYNEQFF. The CDR3 region has the DNA TGTGCCAGCAGTACGGAGCTACCCTCCTACAATGAGCAGTTCTTC.

The sample holds one count of this clone. The identical CDR3 is also encoded by other nucleotide sequences in the sample. The CDR3 DNA reads TGCGCCAGCAGCTCCGGACAGGGTCGGGAGACCCAGTACTTC. This sequence encodes CASSSGQGRETQYF. V is TRBV5-1 and J is TRBJ2-5; 8 nucleotides agree with TRBD1. Germline CDR1 and CDR2: SGHRS and YFSETQ. The CDR3 has 14 amino acids. Trimming took 3 bases from V and 5 from J; bases not matched to a gene: 6. Full variable domain (missing parts from reference TRBV5-1 and TRBJ2-5): KAGVTQTPRYLIKTRGQQVTLSCSPISGHRSVSWYQQTPGQGLQFLFEYFSETQRNKGNFPGRFSGRQFSNSRSEMNVSTLELGDSALYLCASSSGQGRETQYFGPGTRLLVL.

The V call is TRBV5-1, the J call TRBJ2-1; D assignment may be TRBD1 or TRBD2 (6 bases each). Per germline, CDR1 SGHRS and CDR2 YFSETQ. This CDR3 has 14 residues. Trimming shortened V by 4 bases and J by 10 bases, and 18 bases separated the two germline ends. CDR3 residues: CASSVEGSDREQFF. In nucleotides, the CDR3 is TGCGCCAGCAGCGTGGAGGGCTCGGACAGAGAGCAGTTCTTC.

The CDR3 spells CASSFPGQGDNEQFF. The CDR3 nucleotides are TGTGCCAGCAGTTTTCCGGGACAGGGCGACAATGAGCAGTTCTTC. The V gene is TRBV28, the J gene TRBJ2-1; 9 bases align to TRBD1. This CDR3 comprises 15 residues. Per germline, CDR1 MDHEN and CDR2 SYDVKM. J was trimmed by 5 bases and V by 3 bases; bases with no gene match: 5.

The V and J genes are TRBV5-5 and TRBJ1-1; no firm D call. The V end was cut by 6 bases, the J end by 4 bases, with 16 bases between. Per the germline V gene, CDR1 is SGHKS and CDR2 is YYEKEE (reference sequence). This CDR3 has 14 residues. CDR3 sequence reads: CASTVAVWGTEAFF. Written as DNA, the CDR3 is TGTGCCAGCACTGTGGCCGTGTGGGGCACTGAAGCTTTCTTT.

The rearrangement uses TRBV10-1 and TRBJ2-7; possibly TRBD1 for D (6 bases). Germline V lookup: CDR1 WNHNN, CDR2 SYGVQD (reference sequence). V was trimmed by 3 bases and J by 1 base, leaving 10 bases between them. This CDR3 is built from 14 residues. In DNA, the CDR3 is TGCGCCAGCAGTGATTTCAGGGGATCCTACGAGCAGTACTTC. Encoded protein: CASSDFRGSYEQYF.

This sequence joins TRBV21-1 and TRBJ2-7. TRBV21-1 is deemed a pseudogene. The CDR3 loop spans 12 amino acids. CDR3 bases: TGTGCCAGCAGCTCCTACACTTACGAGCAGTACTTC. Protein: CASSSYTYEQYF.

Comments on this clone: Other DNA sequences within the sample encode an identical CDR3. The chain joins TRBV7-3 to TRBJ2-2; 7 bases align to TRBD1. V dropped 1 base and J dropped 0; count of bases not matched to a gene: 2. This CDR3 region has 16 residues. Looked up from germline, CDR1 is SGHTA and CDR2 is FQGTGA. The chain's CDR3 is CASSLRGGSNTGELFF. CDR3 in DNA: TGTGCCAGCAGCTTAAGAGGGGGCTCGAACACCGGGGAGCTGTTTTTT. The complete variable domain, with remaining parts taken from reference TRBV7-3 and TRBJ2-2, reads GAGVSQTPSNKVTEKGKYVELRCDPISGHTALYWYRQSLGQGPEFLIYFQGTGAADDSGLPNDRFFAVRPEGSVSTLKIQRTERGDSAVYLCASSLRGGSNTGELFFGEGSRLTVL.

The chain carries TRBV10-2 and TRBJ1-5; the match to TRBD1 covers 9 bases. The CDR3 has 19 residues. The V gene end was trimmed by 6 bases and the J gene end by 0 bases; junction bases not matched to a gene: 15. CDR1 WSHSY and CDR2 SAAADI come from the germline V gene. DNA of the CDR3: TGCGCCAGCAGCCTTCACCGGGACAGGGACTTAAATAGCAATCAGCCCCAGCATTTT. Protein: CASSLHRDRDLNSNQPQHF.

The CDR3 here is CASRPVFWNTGELFF. In DNA form, the CDR3 reads TGCGCCAGTAGGCCCGTGTTTTGGAACACCGGGGAGCTGTTTTTT. This chain links TRBV5-1 with TRBJ2-2; D gene uncertain. V lost 8 bases and J lost 1, with 15 bases in between. This CDR3 comprises 15 residues. Germline lookup yields CDR1 SGHRS and CDR2 YFSETQ.

The V and J genes are TRBV9 and TRBJ1-5; 8 positions match TRBD1. The CDR3 sequence is 18 residues long. With V trimmed by 6 bases and J by 1 base, 15 bases remained unmatched. CDR1 and CDR2 from the germline V gene are SGDLS and YYNGEE. The DNA of the CDR3 is TGTGCCAGCACACGACGGGCAGGGGGCTTGAGAAGCAATCAGCCCCAGCATTTT. Protein product: CASTRRAGGLRSNQPQHF.